This TCR beta chain was recovered during a study of identical twins. This clonotype appeared a few times. MiXCR was run by TCRdb on the 5' RACE reads, yielding one entry per CDR3 protein. The data contain 1.5 million to 2 million distinct CDR3 sequences, less than 35% of them seen just once; the ten biggest clones take up roughly 0.3%. The CDR3 is 15 amino acids. Germline V gene lookup returns CDR1 SEHNR and CDR2 FQNEAQ (reference sequence). Trimming cost V 7 bases and J 0 bases, with 16 bases left between them. The TCR was taken from a newborn girl in good health. The specimen sequenced was cord blood. The chain recombines TRBV7-9 with TRBJ2-7; D is unclear. The CDR3 nucleotides are TGTGCCAGCATCCCCCAGGCGACGGCCTCCTACGAGCAGTACTTC. It is translated as CASIPQATASYEQYF.